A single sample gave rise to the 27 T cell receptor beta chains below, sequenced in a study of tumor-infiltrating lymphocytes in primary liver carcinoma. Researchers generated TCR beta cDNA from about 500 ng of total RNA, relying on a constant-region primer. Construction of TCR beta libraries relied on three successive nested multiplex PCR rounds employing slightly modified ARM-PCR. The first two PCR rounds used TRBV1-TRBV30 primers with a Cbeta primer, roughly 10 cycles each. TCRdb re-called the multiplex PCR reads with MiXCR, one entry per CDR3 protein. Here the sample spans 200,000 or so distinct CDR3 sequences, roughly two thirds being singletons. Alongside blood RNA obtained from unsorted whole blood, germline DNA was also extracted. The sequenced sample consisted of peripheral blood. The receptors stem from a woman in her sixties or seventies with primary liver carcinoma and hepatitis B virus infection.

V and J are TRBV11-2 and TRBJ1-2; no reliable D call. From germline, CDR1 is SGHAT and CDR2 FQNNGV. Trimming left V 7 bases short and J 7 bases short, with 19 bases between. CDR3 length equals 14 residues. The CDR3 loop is CASNYSHRLGGYTF. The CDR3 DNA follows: TGTGCCAGCAACTACAGCCACAGACTCGGTGGCTACACCTTC.

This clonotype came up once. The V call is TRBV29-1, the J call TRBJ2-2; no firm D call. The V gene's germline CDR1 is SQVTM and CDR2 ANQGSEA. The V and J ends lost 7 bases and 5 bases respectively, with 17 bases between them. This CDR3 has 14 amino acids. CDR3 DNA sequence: TGCAGCGCCTCGACGTCCTTGGAGACCGGGGAGCTGTTTTTT. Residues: CSASTSLETGELFF.

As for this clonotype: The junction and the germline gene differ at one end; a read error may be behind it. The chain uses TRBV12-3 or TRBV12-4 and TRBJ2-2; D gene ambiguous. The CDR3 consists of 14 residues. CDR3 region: CASNGFRNTWELFF. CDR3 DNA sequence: TGTGCCAGCAACGGCTTTCGGAACACCTGGGAGCTGTTTTTT.

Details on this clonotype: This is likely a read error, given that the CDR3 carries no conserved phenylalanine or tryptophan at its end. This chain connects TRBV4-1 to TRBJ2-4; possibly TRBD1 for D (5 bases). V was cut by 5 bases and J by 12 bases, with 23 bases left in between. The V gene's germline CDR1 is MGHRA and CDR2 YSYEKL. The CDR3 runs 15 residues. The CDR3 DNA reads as TGCGCCAGCAGCACACGGGTGGGGCCGAAGGACACTCAGTACTTA. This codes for CASSTRVGPKDTQYL.

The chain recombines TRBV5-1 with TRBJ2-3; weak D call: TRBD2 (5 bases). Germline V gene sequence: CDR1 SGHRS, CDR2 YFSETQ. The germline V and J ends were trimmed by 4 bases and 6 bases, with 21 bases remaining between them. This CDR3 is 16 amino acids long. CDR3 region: CASSPRRSGNCDTQYF. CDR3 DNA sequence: TGCGCCAGCAGCCCCCGTAGGTCGGGAAATTGTGATACGCAGTATTTT.

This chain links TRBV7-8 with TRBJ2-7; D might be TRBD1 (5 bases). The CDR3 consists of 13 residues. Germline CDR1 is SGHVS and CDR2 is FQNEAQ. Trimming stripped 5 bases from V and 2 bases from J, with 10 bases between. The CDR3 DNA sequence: TGTGCCAGCAGCCGTCGCAGGGCCTACGAGCAGTACTTC. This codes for CASSRRRAYEQYF.

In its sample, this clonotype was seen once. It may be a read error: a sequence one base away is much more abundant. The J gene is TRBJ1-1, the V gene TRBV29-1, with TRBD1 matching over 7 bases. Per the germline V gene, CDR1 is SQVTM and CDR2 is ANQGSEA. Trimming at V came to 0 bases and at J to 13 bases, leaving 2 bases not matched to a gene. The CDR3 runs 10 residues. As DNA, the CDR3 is TGCAGCGTTGAAGATACAGGGGTTTTCTTT. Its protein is CSVEDTGVFF.

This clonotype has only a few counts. The CDR3 bases are TGTGCCACCAGTGATTCTAGCGGGAGCTCCTACAATGAGCAGTTCTTC. Protein: CATSDSSGSSYNEQFF. The rearrangement uses TRBV24-1 and TRBJ2-1, with 10 bases lining up with TRBD2. CDR3 length: 16 amino acids. Trimming at V came to 2 bases and at J to 0 bases, leaving 0 bases not matched to a gene. Germline assignment: CDR1 KGHDR and CDR2 SFDVKD.

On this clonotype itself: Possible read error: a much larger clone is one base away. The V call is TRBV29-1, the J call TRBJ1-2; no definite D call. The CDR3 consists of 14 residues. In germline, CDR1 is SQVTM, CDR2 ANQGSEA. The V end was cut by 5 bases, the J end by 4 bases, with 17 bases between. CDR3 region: CSVTGRAKPYGYTF. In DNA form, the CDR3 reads TGCAGCGTTACGGGGAGAGCGAAGCCCTATGGCTACACCTTC.

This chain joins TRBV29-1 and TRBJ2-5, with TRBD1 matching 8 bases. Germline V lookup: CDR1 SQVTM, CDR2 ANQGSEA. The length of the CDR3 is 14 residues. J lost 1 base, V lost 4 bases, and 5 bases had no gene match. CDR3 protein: CSVGNGQGQETQYF. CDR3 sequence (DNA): TGCAGCGTTGGCAACGGACAGGGCCAAGAGACCCAGTACTTC.

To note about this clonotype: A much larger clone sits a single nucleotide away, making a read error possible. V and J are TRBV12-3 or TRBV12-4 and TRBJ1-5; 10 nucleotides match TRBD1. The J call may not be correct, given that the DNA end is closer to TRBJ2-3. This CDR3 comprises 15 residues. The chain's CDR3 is CASSPGQGVAGPQYF. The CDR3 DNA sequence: TGTGCCAGCAGCCCAGGACAGGGGGTGGCCGGGCCCCAGTATTTT.

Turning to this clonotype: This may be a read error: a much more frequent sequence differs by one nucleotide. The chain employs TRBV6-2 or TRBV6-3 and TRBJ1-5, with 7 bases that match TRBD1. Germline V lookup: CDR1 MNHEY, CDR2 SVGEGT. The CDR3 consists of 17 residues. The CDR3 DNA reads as TGTTCCAGCAGTCCCGACAGGGCCCGCGGCAGCAATCAGCCCCAGCATTTT. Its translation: CSSSPDRARGSNQPQHF.

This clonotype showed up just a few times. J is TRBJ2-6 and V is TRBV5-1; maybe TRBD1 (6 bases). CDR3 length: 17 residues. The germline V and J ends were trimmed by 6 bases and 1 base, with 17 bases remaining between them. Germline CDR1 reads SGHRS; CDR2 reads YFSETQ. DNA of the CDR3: TGCGCCAGCAACCCGACAGGTTGGGGGTCTGGGGCCAACGTCCTGACTTTC. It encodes CASNPTGWGSGANVLTF.

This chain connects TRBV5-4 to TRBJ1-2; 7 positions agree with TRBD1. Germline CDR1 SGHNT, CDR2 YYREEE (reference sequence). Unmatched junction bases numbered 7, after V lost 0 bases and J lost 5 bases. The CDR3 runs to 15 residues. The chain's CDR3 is CASSLGKGQFYGYTF. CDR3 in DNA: TGTGCCAGCAGCTTGGGAAAGGGACAGTTTTATGGCTACACCTTC.

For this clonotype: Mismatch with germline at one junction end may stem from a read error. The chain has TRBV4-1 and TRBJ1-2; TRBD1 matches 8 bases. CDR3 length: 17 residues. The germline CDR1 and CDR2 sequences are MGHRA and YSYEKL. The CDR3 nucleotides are TGCGCCAGCAGCCAGGCCTTCATAGGACAGGGTGGCTATGGCTGCACCTTC. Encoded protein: CASSQAFIGQGGYGCTF.

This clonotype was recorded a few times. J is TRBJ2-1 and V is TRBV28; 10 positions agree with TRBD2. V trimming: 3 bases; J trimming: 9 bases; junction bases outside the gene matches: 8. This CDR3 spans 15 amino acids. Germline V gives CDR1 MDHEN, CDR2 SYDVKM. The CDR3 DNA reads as TGTGCCAGCAGTTTCCCACTAGCGGGACTCGGTGAGCAGTTCTTC. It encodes CASSFPLAGLGEQFF.

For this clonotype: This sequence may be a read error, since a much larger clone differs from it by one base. The CDR3 here is CVSSWGQANTEAFF. The CDR3 DNA reads as TGTGTCAGCAGTTGGGGACAGGCTAACACTGAAGCTTTCTTT. The rearrangement joins TRBV28 to TRBJ1-1, with 8 nucleotides matching TRBD1. CDR1 is MDHEN and CDR2 is SYDVKM in the germline V gene. The CDR3 has 14 amino acids.

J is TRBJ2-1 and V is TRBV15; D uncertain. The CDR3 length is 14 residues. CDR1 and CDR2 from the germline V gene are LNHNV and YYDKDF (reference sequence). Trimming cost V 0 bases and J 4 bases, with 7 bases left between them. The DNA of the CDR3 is TGTGCCACCAGCAGAGATCGGCTATACAATGAGCAGTTCTTC. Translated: CATSRDRLYNEQFF.

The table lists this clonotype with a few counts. CDR3 in DNA: TGTGCCAGCAGTGAAACAGGGGACGCTCAGCCCCAGCATTTT. This codes for CASSETGDAQPQHF. J is TRBJ1-5 and V is TRBV25-1; TRBD1 aligns across 7 bases. Germline CDR1 is MGHDK and CDR2 is SYGVNS. V trimming: 2 bases; J trimming: 6 bases; junction bases outside the gene matches: 4. The CDR3 covers 14 residues.

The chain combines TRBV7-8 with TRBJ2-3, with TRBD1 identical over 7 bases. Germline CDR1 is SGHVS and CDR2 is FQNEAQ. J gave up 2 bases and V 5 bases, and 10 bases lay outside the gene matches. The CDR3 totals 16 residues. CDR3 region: CASSTSGTVTTDTQYF. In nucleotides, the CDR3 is TGTGCCAGCAGCACCTCCGGGACAGTGACCACAGATACGCAGTATTTT. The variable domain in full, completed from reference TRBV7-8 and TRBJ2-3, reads GAGVSQSPRYKVAKRGQDVALRCDPISGHVSLFWYQQALGQGPEFLTYFQNEAQLDKSGLPSDRFFAERPEGSVSTLKIQRTQQEDSAVYLCASSTSGTVTTDTQYFGPGTRLTVL.

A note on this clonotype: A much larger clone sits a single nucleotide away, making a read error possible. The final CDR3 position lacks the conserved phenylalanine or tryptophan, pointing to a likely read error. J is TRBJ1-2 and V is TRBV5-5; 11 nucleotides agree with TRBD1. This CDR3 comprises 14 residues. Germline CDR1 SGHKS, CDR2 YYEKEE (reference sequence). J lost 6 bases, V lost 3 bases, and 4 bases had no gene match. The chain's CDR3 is CASSYRTGGDGYTI. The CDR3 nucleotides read TGTGCCAGCAGCTACCGGACAGGGGGCGATGGCTACACCATC.

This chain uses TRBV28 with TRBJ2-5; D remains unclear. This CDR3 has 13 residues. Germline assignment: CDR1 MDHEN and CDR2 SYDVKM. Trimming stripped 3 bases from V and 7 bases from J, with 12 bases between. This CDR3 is CASSLGRSGTQYF. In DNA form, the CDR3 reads TGTGCCAGCAGTTTGGGAAGGTCTGGGACCCAGTACTTC. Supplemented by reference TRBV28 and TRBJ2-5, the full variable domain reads DVKVTQSSRYLVKRTGEKVFLECVQDMDHENMFWYRQDPGLGLRLIYFSYDVKMKEKGDIPEGYSVSREKKERFSLILESASTNQTSMYLCASSLGRSGTQYFGPGTRLLVL.

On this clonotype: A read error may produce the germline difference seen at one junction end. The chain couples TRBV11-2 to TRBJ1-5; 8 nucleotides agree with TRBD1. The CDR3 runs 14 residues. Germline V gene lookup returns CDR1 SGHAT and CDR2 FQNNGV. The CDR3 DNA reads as TGTGCTAGCAGCGCCTCACAGGGGGGTCACCCCCAGCATTTT. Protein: CASSASQGGHPQHF.

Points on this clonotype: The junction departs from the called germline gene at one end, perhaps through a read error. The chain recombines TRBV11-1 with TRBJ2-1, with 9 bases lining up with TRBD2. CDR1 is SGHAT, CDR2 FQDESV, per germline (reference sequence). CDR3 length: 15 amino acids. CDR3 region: CASSPQMGLAYKQSF. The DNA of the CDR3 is TGTGCCAGCAGCCCACAAATGGGACTAGCTTATAAGCAGTCCTTC.

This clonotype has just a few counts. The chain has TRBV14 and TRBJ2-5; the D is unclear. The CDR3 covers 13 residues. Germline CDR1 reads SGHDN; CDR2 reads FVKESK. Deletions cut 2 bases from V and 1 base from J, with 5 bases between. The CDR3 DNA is TGTGCCAGCAGCCAATGGGTCCAAGAGACCCAGTACTTC. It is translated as CASSQWVQETQYF.

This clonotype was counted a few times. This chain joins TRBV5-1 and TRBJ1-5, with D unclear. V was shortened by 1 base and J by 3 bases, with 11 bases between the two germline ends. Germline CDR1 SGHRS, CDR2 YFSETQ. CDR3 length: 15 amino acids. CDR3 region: CASSLREKVNQPQHF. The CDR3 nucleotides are TGCGCCAGCAGCTTGAGGGAAAAGGTCAATCAGCCCCAGCATTTT.

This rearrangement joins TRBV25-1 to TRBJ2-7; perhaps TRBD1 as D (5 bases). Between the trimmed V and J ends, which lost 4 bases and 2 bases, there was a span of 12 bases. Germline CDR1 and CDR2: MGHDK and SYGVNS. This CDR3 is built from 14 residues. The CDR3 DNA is TGTGCCAGCAGTGGATTGCCAGGGACCTACGAGCAGTACTTC. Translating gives CASSGLPGTYEQYF.